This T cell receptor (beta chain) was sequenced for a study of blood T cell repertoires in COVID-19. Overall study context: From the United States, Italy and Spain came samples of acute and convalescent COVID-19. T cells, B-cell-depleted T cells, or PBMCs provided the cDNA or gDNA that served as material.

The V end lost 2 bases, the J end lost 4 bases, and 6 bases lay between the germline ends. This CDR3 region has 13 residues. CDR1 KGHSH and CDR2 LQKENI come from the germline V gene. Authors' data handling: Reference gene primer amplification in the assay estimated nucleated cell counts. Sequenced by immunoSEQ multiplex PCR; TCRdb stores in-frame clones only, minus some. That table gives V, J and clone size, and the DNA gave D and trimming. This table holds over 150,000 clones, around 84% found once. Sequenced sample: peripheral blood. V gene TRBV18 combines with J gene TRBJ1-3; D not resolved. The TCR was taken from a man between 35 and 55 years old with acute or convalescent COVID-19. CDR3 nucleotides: TGTGCCAGCTCACCAGAGGAGGGAAACACCATATATTTT. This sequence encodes CASSPEEGNTIYF.